What follows are 20 T cell receptor beta chains derived from one specimen sequenced in a study of regulatory T cells in long-lasting Graves disease. The sample's time point: persistent/refractory GD, antithyroid drugs over 5 years with positive TRAb. RNA isolated from PBMCs was used to make the TCR library. Arm-PCR of CDR3 regions and iRepertoire HTBI primers were used to build TCR beta libraries. TCRdb re-called the multiplex PCR reads with MiXCR, one entry per CDR3 protein. The table shows about 290,000 distinct CDR3 sequences, with roughly a fifth occurring only once. Sample: peripheral blood mononuclear cells (PBMCs), taken when the disease was refractory, from a patient treated with antithyroid drugs. These receptors were collected from a female donor with Graves disease.

This clonotype appeared many times. The CDR3 is CAWSKGARGYTF. CDR3 coding DNA: TGTGCCTGGAGTAAGGGCGCCCGGGGCTACACCTTC. V usage is TRBV30 and J usage is TRBJ1-2; D is undetermined. From germline, CDR1 is GTSNPN and CDR2 SVGIG (reference sequence). The CDR3 covers 12 residues. Trimming took off 2 bases at V and 8 bases at J, with 12 bases between the two ends.

This clonotype was picked up a small number of times. V and J are TRBV2 and TRBJ2-3, with D perhaps TRBD1 (5 bases). The germline V gene has CDR1 SNHLY and CDR2 FYNNEI. Trimming took 7 bases from V and 4 from J, leaving 18 bases between them. CDR3 length: 15 amino acids. As DNA, the CDR3 is TGTGCCAGCACGACCTTCAGGGATTTAGCAGATACGCAGTATTTT. It translates to CASTTFRDLADTQYF.

The chain carries TRBV7-2 and TRBJ2-2, with D possibly called TRBD1 or TRBD2 (5 bases each). CDR1 SGHTA and CDR2 FQGNSA come from the germline V gene. The V and J ends lost 8 bases and 0 bases respectively, with 16 bases between them. CDR3 size: 16 residues. Here the CDR3 DNA reads TGTGCCAGCCGACGGGACCGACTGGCGAACACCGGGGAGCTGTTTTTT. Protein product: CASRRDRLANTGELFF.

The table lists this clonotype with many counts. This chain joins TRBV28 and TRBJ2-7, with D maybe TRBD2 (5 bases). CDR3 length: 14 amino acids. The V gene lost 3 bases and the J gene lost 0 bases, with 9 bases spanning the gap. The germline gives CDR1 MDHEN, CDR2 SYDVKM. CDR3 region: CASSLSDFSYEQYF. The CDR3 DNA sequence: TGTGCCAGCAGTTTGTCGGACTTCTCCTACGAGCAGTACTTC.

This clonotype was observed a few times. This chain uses TRBV10-3 with TRBJ2-7, with TRBD1 identical over 7 bases. V shed 4 bases, J shed 5 bases, and the junction held 11 bases outside the gene matches. The CDR3 covers 15 residues. Germline CDR1 ENHRY, CDR2 SYGVKD. The CDR3 protein is CAISGSRQGRNEQYF. The CDR3 DNA sequence: TGTGCCATCAGTGGATCCCGACAGGGAAGGAACGAGCAGTACTTC.

In its sample, this clonotype was seen many times. This chain links TRBV30 with TRBJ2-7; the D gene is possibly TRBD2 (6 bases). V dropped 3 bases and J dropped 4 bases, with 10 bases sitting between them. Germline CDR1 reads GTSNPN; CDR2 reads SVGIG (reference sequence). The CDR3 loop spans 12 amino acids. The CDR3 protein is CAWRTRRYEQYF. As DNA, the CDR3 is TGTGCCTGGAGGACTAGACGTTACGAGCAGTACTTC.

The chain couples TRBV20-1 to TRBJ2-2; D perhaps matches TRBD2 (5 bases). Trimming stripped 3 bases from V and 7 bases from J, with 18 bases between. The CDR3 spans 15 residues. The germline V gene has CDR1 DFQATT and CDR2 SNEGSKA (reference sequence). CDR3 DNA sequence: TGCAGTGCTAGCCCCTCTCGGACTTCCGGCGGGGAGCTGTTTTTT. This encodes CSASPSRTSGGELFF.

The rearrangement joins TRBV20-1 to TRBJ1-4; D remains unclear. Germline V lookup: CDR1 DFQATT, CDR2 SNEGSKA (reference sequence). CDR3 length equals 16 residues. V was shortened by 5 bases and J by 8 bases, with 24 bases between the two germline ends. CDR3 amino acids: CSAAKPDPHLNEKLFF. The CDR3 DNA sequence: TGCAGTGCTGCGAAGCCGGATCCCCATCTCAACGAAAAACTGTTTTTT.

The genes are TRBV20-1 and TRBJ2-7; TRBD1 might be the D (5 bases). The germline gives CDR1 DFQATT, CDR2 SNEGSKA (reference sequence). Trimming removed 6 bases from V and 3 bases from J, with 9 bases in between. The CDR3 length is 11 residues. CDR3 DNA sequence: TGCAGTGCCAGTCAGGGCTACGAGCAGTACTTC. Translation: CSASQGYEQYF.

This clonotype turned up a few times. The rearrangement joins TRBV20-1 to TRBJ2-7; 10 nucleotides align to TRBD2. V lost 0 bases and J lost 4; bases outside the gene matches: 6. CDR1 is DFQATT and CDR2 is SNEGSKA in the germline V gene (reference sequence). This CDR3 has 15 amino acids. The CDR3 sequence: CSARDQASGRYEQYF. DNA for the CDR3: TGCAGTGCTAGAGATCAAGCTAGCGGGAGATACGAGCAGTACTTC.

This clonotype was recorded at least ten times. The genes are TRBV7-8 and TRBJ1-4; TRBD1 matches 9 bases. Germline values: CDR1 SGHVS, CDR2 FQNEAQ. This CDR3 has 15 residues. J gave up 7 bases and V 4 bases, and 7 bases lay outside the gene matches. The CDR3 region is CASSSTGGQGEKLFF. CDR3 DNA: TGTGCCAGCAGCTCCACAGGGGGCCAGGGTGAAAAACTGTTTTTT. The whole variable domain, filled in from reference TRBV7-8 and TRBJ1-4, reads GAGVSQSPRYKVAKRGQDVALRCDPISGHVSLFWYQQALGQGPEFLTYFQNEAQLDKSGLPSDRFFAERPEGSVSTLKIQRTQQEDSAVYLCASSSTGGQGEKLFFGSGTQLSVL.

The chain couples TRBV2 to TRBJ2-1; 10 bases match TRBD2. CDR3 length equals 15 residues. V gave up 5 bases and J gave up 4 bases; unmatched junction bases: 5. The germline CDR1 and CDR2 sequences are SNHLY and FYNNEI. Here the CDR3 reads CASSRTSGSYNEQFF. The CDR3 coding sequence is TGTGCCAGCAGTCGGACTAGCGGAAGTTACAATGAGCAGTTCTTC.

This clonotype appeared many times. The chain combines TRBV15 with TRBJ2-5; 8 nucleotides align to TRBD1. The CDR3 runs to 15 residues. V was clipped by 5 bases and J by 0 bases; unmatched bases: 5. Looked up from germline, CDR1 is LNHNV and CDR2 is YYDKDF (reference sequence). The CDR3 region is CATSRTTGDQETQYF. The CDR3 DNA follows: TGTGCCACCAGCCGGACGACAGGGGACCAAGAGACCCAGTACTTC.

V usage is TRBV18 and J usage is TRBJ1-1; 10 positions match TRBD1. The CDR3 is 14 residues long. Germline V lookup: CDR1 KGHSH, CDR2 LQKENI. J gave up 3 bases and V 6 bases, and 4 bases lay outside the gene matches. This CDR3 is CASSPGTGDTEAFF. CDR3 coding DNA: TGTGCCAGCTCCCCCGGGACAGGGGACACTGAAGCTTTCTTT. Looking up the rest from reference TRBV18 and TRBJ1-1 gives the full variable domain: NAGVMQNPRHLVRRRGQEARLRCSPMKGHSHVYWYRQLPEEGLKFMVYLQKENIIDESGMPKERFSAEFPKEGPSILRIQQVVRGDSAAYFCASSPGTGDTEAFFGQGTRLTVV.

This chain's CDR3 is CASSLSQRSSGRARTDTQYF. Here the CDR3 DNA reads TGTGCCAGCAGTTTATCGCAGCGGTCTAGCGGGAGGGCCCGCACAGATACGCAGTATTTT. This rearrangement joins TRBV27 to TRBJ2-3; 12 nucleotides match TRBD2. The germline V gene encodes CDR1 MNHEY and CDR2 SMNVEV (reference sequence). The CDR3 sequence is 20 residues long. Trimming took 0 bases from V and 1 from J; bases not matched to a gene: 11.

This clonotype has a count of ten or more. The V and J genes are TRBV27 and TRBJ1-1; D uncertain. Between the trimmed V and J ends, which lost 2 bases and 6 bases, there was a span of 10 bases. Germline CDR1 reads MNHEY; CDR2 reads SMNVEV (reference sequence). The CDR3 runs to 13 residues. The DNA for the CDR3 is TGTGCCAGCAGTTTAACGACACCTGCTGAAGCTTTCTTT. Its protein is CASSLTTPAEAFF.

This clonotype has a handful of counts. The V call is TRBV5-1, the J call TRBJ2-1; 7 bases are a match to TRBD1. Germline lookup yields CDR1 SGHRS and CDR2 YFSETQ. This CDR3 is built from 15 residues. The V gene end was trimmed by 4 bases and the J gene end by 4 bases; junction bases not matched to a gene: 8. The DNA of the CDR3 is TGCGCCAGCAGCATGACAGGGCAGGCTTACAATGAGCAGTTCTTC. Translating it yields CASSMTGQAYNEQFF.

Many counts were recorded for this clonotype. This chain connects TRBV6-1 to TRBJ1-2, with D possibly being TRBD1 (5 bases). The germline V gene has CDR1 MNHNS and CDR2 SASEGT. Trimming took 5 bases from V and 4 from J, leaving 17 bases between them. This CDR3 has 15 residues. CDR3 coding DNA: TGTGCCAGCAGTAACCGGGACGGGAATCTCTATGGCTACACCTTC. It translates to CASSNRDGNLYGYTF.

This clonotype was seen only a few times. The V call is TRBV4-3, the J call TRBJ2-7; 11 bases are shared with TRBD1. The germline CDR1 and CDR2 sequences are LGHNA and YSLEER. V lost 0 bases, J lost 12 bases, and 10 bases stayed unmatched. The CDR3 runs 15 residues. CDR3 amino acids: CASSQDRTGGPSLYF. CDR3 coding DNA: TGCGCCAGCAGCCAAGATCGGACAGGGGGCCCGAGTTTGTACTTC.

This clonotype came up many times. In DNA, the CDR3 is TGTGCCAGCAGCGACGGGACTCCATGGGGGCAGTACTTC. Protein product: CASSDGTPWGQYF. The gene calls are TRBV7-9 and TRBJ2-7, with a tentative D call TRBD2 (6 bases). The CDR3 has 13 residues. The germline V and J ends were trimmed by 5 bases and 9 bases, with 17 bases remaining between them. Per the germline V gene, CDR1 is SEHNR and CDR2 is FQNEAQ (reference sequence).